This TCR beta chain was profiled in a study of T cell responses to AZD1222 COVID-19 vaccine. Profiling relied on immunoSEQ multiplex PCR, and the TCRdb table lists in-frame clones only, not all of them. This sample has around 92,000 clones, with 85% to 90% found just once. This sequence originates from an adult in good health. Sequenced here: peripheral blood, sampled on day 0 of AZD1222 vaccination.

The CDR3 loop reads CASSVGENQPQHF. The CDR3 DNA is TGTGCCAGCAGTGTAGGGGAAAATCAGCCCCAGCATTTT. V and J are TRBV6-4 and TRBJ1-5; maybe TRBD1 (5 bases). Per the germline V gene, CDR1 is MRHNA and CDR2 is SNTAGT. V lost 4 bases to trimming and J lost 4 bases, with 8 bases between them. The CDR3 totals 13 residues.